This T cell receptor (beta chain) was identified in a study of T-cell reconstitution after alpha-beta-depleted transplantation in children. This clonotype was found many times. What it binds is not known. Trimming removed 4 bases from V and 4 bases from J, with 12 bases in between. There are 13 residues in the CDR3. Germline values: CDR1 SGHRS, CDR2 YFSETQ. Findings of the study overall: Alpha-beta T cells present about two months after transplant were reported to originate from several hundred expanded graft clones.

It was with unique molecular identifiers that the TCRbeta library was prepared. MiXCR was run by TCRdb on the PCR reads, yielding one entry per CDR3 protein. Of around 250,000 distinct CDR3 sequences detected, roughly 8% appear once; the ten largest clones hold just under 6.5%. The rearrangement uses TRBV5-1 and TRBJ2-7; possibly TRBD1 for D (6 bases). Source: PBMCs, mostly from graft donor cells, taken 180 days after TCRalphabeta/CD19-depleted stem cell transplant. This TCR was recovered from a male patient under 18 who had a stem cell transplant for acute lymphoblastic leukemia, so the T cells may come from the graft donor. The DNA of the CDR3 is TGCGCCAGCAGCACAGGGCCGGTTTACGAGCAGTACTTC. It translates to CASSTGPVYEQYF.